Shown below are 31 T cell receptor beta chains from a single sample sequenced in a study of identifying expanded T cells in peripheral blood. Sequenced by immunoSEQ multiplex PCR; TCRdb stores in-frame clones only, minus some. The sample carries about 86,000 clones, more than 75% recorded once. Sequencing was done on a sample of blood. The origin of the receptors is a person aged 18 to 69 in good health.

The chain recombines TRBV7-9 with TRBJ1-2; 7 bases map to TRBD1. Germline CDR1 and CDR2: SEHNR and FQNEAQ (reference sequence). The V segment lost 5 bases and the J segment 2 bases; nucleotides outside the gene matches: 11. The CDR3 totals 16 residues. CDR3 sequence (DNA): TGTGCCAGCAGCGCGGGTCGGGCAGGGGGAAACTATGGCTACACCTTC. As protein: CASSAGRAGGNYGYTF.

As regards this clone: Other nucleotide sequences from this sample produce the same CDR3. The gene calls are TRBV6-5 and TRBJ1-3; TRBD1 might be the D (5 bases). The length of the CDR3 is 13 residues. CDR1 and CDR2 (germline): MNHEY, SVGAGI. The V end lost 4 bases, the J end lost 4 bases, and 8 bases lay between the germline ends. CDR3 region: CASSSGVGNTIYF. The CDR3 nucleotides read TGTGCCAGCAGTTCGGGGGTCGGAAACACCATATATTTT.

V gene TRBV15 combines with J gene TRBJ1-6; D is ambiguous. V gave up 0 bases and J gave up 5 bases, with 5 bases separating them. Germline CDR1 is LNHNV and CDR2 is YYDKDF (reference sequence). This CDR3 is 14 amino acids long. The CDR3 DNA reads TGTGCCACCAGCAGAGAAACGGATAATTCACCCCTCCACTTT. Amino acid sequence: CATSRETDNSPLHF.

This chain connects TRBV11-3 to TRBJ1-1; tentatively, D is TRBD1 (6 bases). CDR3 length equals 14 residues. The germline V gene encodes CDR1 SGHNT and CDR2 YENEEA. V lost 3 bases, J lost 3 bases, and 11 bases lay in between. The CDR3 DNA sequence: TGTGCCAGCAGCTTTGGGGGCGGGCACACTGAAGCTTTCTTT. As protein: CASSFGGGHTEAFF.

This clone came up a few times. The V and J genes are TRBV10-3 and TRBJ1-5, with D uncertain. This CDR3 is built from 14 residues. V was pared by 6 bases and J by 5 bases, with 14 bases between. CDR1 and CDR2 (germline): ENHRY, SYGVKD. The CDR3 loop is CAISGTLEDQPQHF. CDR3 nucleotides: TGTGCCATCAGCGGAACTCTAGAGGATCAGCCCCAGCATTTT.

The rearrangement uses TRBV5-1 and TRBJ1-1; D ambiguous. This CDR3 is 11 amino acids long. Between the trimmed V and J ends, which lost 6 bases and 1 base, there was a span of 4 bases. Germline V gene data show CDR1 as SGHRS and CDR2 as YFSETQ. The CDR3 loop is CASNGNTEAFF. Written as DNA, the CDR3 is TGCGCCAGCAACGGGAACACTGAAGCTTTCTTT.

The chain couples TRBV25-1 to TRBJ1-1, with D unresolved. Germline CDR1 MGHDK, CDR2 SYGVNS. There are 13 residues in the CDR3. V was trimmed by 2 bases and J by 1 base, leaving 5 bases between them. The DNA of the CDR3 is TGTGCCAGCAGTGAACTTCGGAACACTGAAGCTTTCTTT. Translating gives CASSELRNTEAFF.

This chain joins TRBV5-1 and TRBJ1-3, with D uncertain. The CDR3 sequence is 14 residues long. The ends were cut back, 3 bases at V and 0 bases at J, with 7 bases in the middle. Germline lookup yields CDR1 SGHRS and CDR2 YFSETQ. This CDR3 is CASSSEGSGNTIYF. For the CDR3, the DNA is TGCGCCAGCAGCTCGGAAGGCTCTGGAAACACCATATATTTT. The entire variable domain, with the rest obtained from reference TRBV5-1 and TRBJ1-3, is as follows: KAGVTQTPRYLIKTRGQQVTLSCSPISGHRSVSWYQQTPGQGLQFLFEYFSETQRNKGNFPGRFSGRQFSNSRSEMNVSTLELGDSALYLCASSSEGSGNTIYFGEGSWLTVV.

This chain joins TRBV6-6 and TRBJ1-2; D may be TRBD1 (6 bases). This CDR3 has 11 amino acids. CDR1 and CDR2 (germline): MNHNY, SVGAGI (reference sequence). V was pared by 8 bases and J by 4 bases, with 8 bases between. The CDR3 protein is CASEGGYGYTF. The CDR3 DNA reads as TGTGCCAGCGAGGGGGGCTATGGCTACACCTTC.

The chain has TRBV7-2 and TRBJ2-3, with no clear D. Trimming removed 2 bases from V and 5 bases from J, with 5 bases in between. The CDR3 runs to 12 residues. CDR1 SGHTA and CDR2 FQGNSA come from the germline V gene. The CDR3, as DNA: TGTGCCAGCAGCTTAACGGTAGATACGCAGTATTTT. Encoded protein: CASSLTVDTQYF.

The gene calls are TRBV7-2 and TRBJ1-2; TRBD1 might be the D (6 bases). Trimming pared 5 bases from V and 4 bases from J, leaving 20 bases between. Germline V gives CDR1 SGHTA, CDR2 FQGNSA. This CDR3 region has 16 residues. CDR3 sequence: CASSPRDRTRGYGYTF. In nucleotides, the CDR3 is TGTGCCAGCAGCCCTAGAGACAGGACGCGTGGCTATGGCTACACCTTC.

The chain carries TRBV11-3 and TRBJ2-7; D remains ambiguous. Germline V CDR1 and CDR2: SGHNT, YENEEA. Trimming left V 3 bases short and J 6 bases short, with 6 bases between. The CDR3 sequence is 11 residues long. CDR3 protein: CASSFRGEQYF. The CDR3 DNA sequence: TGTGCCAGCAGCTTTCGCGGCGAGCAGTACTTC.

This clone was seen only a few times. The chain uses TRBV21-1 and TRBJ2-7; TRBD1, the D gene given by the table, was not confirmed from the DNA. TRBV21-1 is annotated as a pseudogene. The CDR3 consists of 15 residues. CDR3: CASSKEGTGNYEQYF. The CDR3 DNA is TGTGCCAGCAGCAAAGAGGGGACAGGCAACTACGAGCAGTACTTC.

This chain connects TRBV19 to TRBJ1-5, with TRBD1 as a possible D gene (5 bases). CDR1 LNHDA and CDR2 SQIVND come from the germline V gene (reference sequence). The V gene lost 8 bases and the J gene lost 6 bases, with 20 bases spanning the gap. The CDR3 totals 15 residues. CDR3 sequence: CASWGLGLRGQPQHF. The CDR3 DNA sequence: TGTGCCAGTTGGGGATTGGGACTTCGGGGTCAGCCCCAGCATTTT.

The chain recombines TRBV2 with TRBJ2-2; D remains unclear. Deletions cut 2 bases from V and 6 bases from J, with 10 bases between. This CDR3 has 14 amino acids. Germline CDR1 and CDR2: SNHLY and FYNNEI. The CDR3 sequence is CASSERTDSGELFF. In DNA form, the CDR3 reads TGTGCCAGCAGTGAACGGACGGATTCCGGGGAGCTGTTTTTT.

On this clone: The sample has other DNA sequences that encode this CDR3 too. The CDR3 region is CASSVAGTGALEQYF. The CDR3 DNA follows: TGTGCCAGCAGCGTTGCCGGGACGGGAGCGTTGGAGCAGTACTTC. The chain links TRBV9 to TRBJ2-7, with D perhaps TRBD2 (6 bases). V was pared by 2 bases and J by 7 bases, with 19 bases between. Germline assignment: CDR1 SGDLS and CDR2 YYNGEE. The CDR3 is 15 residues long.

The J gene is TRBJ1-6, the V gene TRBV27; no clear D gene. Per the germline V gene, CDR1 is MNHEY and CDR2 is SMNVEV (reference sequence). Trimming removed 3 bases at V and 4 bases at J, with 1 base between. The CDR3 length is 12 residues. Written as DNA, the CDR3 is TGTGCCAGCAGTTTGTATAATTCACCCCTCCACTTT. It specifies CASSLYNSPLHF.

V usage is TRBV19 and J usage is TRBJ1-1; no clear D. Germline lookup yields CDR1 LNHDA and CDR2 SQIVND (reference sequence). Trimming pared 1 base from V and 1 base from J, leaving 10 bases between. This CDR3 spans 15 amino acids. CDR3 sequence reads: CASSIGTWRNTEAFF. Written as DNA, the CDR3 is TGTGCCAGTAGTATAGGTACGTGGAGGAACACTGAAGCTTTCTTT.

The chain combines TRBV7-2 with TRBJ1-6; weak D call: TRBD1 (5 bases). CDR1 and CDR2 from the germline V gene are SGHTA and FQGNSA. The CDR3 is 14 amino acids. With 3 bases removed from V and 6 bases from J, the gap between germline ends came to 9 bases. The CDR3 region has the DNA TGTGCCAGCAGCTTTTTGGGGCCTAATTCACCCCTCCACTTT. Translation: CASSFLGPNSPLHF.

This clone has only a few counts. The CDR3, as DNA: TGTGCCAGCAGTTTTTACAATGAGCAGTTCTTC. This sequence encodes CASSFYNEQFF. This chain connects TRBV6-5 to TRBJ2-1; the D is unclear. Germline V lookup: CDR1 MNHEY, CDR2 SVGAGI. V was pared by 4 bases and J by 4 bases, with 2 bases between. The CDR3 is 11 residues long.

This clone appeared a single time. The chain is built from TRBV6-5 and TRBJ1-1; D is unresolved. CDR3 size: 12 residues. V gave up 6 bases and J gave up 5 bases, with 10 bases separating them. From germline, CDR1 is MNHEY and CDR2 SVGAGI. The CDR3 nucleotides read TGTGCCAGCAGGCGGTCCGGGACTGAAGCTTTCTTT. The encoded protein is CASRRSGTEAFF.

This clone was seen only once. The rearrangement links TRBV6-5 to TRBJ1-2, with TRBD1 matching over 7 bases. Germline lookup yields CDR1 MNHEY and CDR2 SVGAGI. This CDR3 spans 15 amino acids. Trimming took 0 bases from V and 4 from J; bases not matched to a gene: 5. CDR3 nucleotide sequence: TGTGCCAGCAGTTACTCTCTGGGACAGAGCTATGGCTACACCTTC. As protein: CASSYSLGQSYGYTF.

The V gene is TRBV30, the J gene TRBJ1-1, with D perhaps TRBD1 (5 bases). The length of the CDR3 is 13 residues. V gave up 3 bases and J gave up 3 bases, with 11 bases separating them. The germline V gene encodes CDR1 GTSNPN and CDR2 SVGIG (reference sequence). The CDR3 DNA reads as TGTGCCTGGAGGGGGGGTTTTGACACTGAAGCTTTCTTT. Residues: CAWRGGFDTEAFF.

The rearrangement uses TRBV11-3 and TRBJ2-1, with 7 nucleotides matching TRBD1. CDR1 and CDR2 from the germline V gene are SGHNT and YENEEA. Trimming at V came to 5 bases and at J to 8 bases, leaving 18 bases not matched to a gene. CDR3 length: 17 residues. This CDR3 reads CASSRDSPSIRNDEQFF. In DNA, the CDR3 is TGTGCCAGCAGCAGGGACAGCCCTAGCATACGGAACGATGAGCAGTTCTTC.

The chain recombines TRBV9 with TRBJ2-3; 9 positions agree with TRBD1. After removal of 4 bases from V and 6 bases from J, the junction contained 6 bases not matched to a gene. Germline loops: CDR1 SGDLS, CDR2 YYNGEE. The CDR3 has 14 amino acids. For the CDR3, the DNA is TGTGCCAGCAGCCGGACAGGGGTTAGGGATACGCAGTATTTT. Encoded protein: CASSRTGVRDTQYF.

The V gene is TRBV25-1, the J gene TRBJ2-2; perhaps TRBD2 as D (7 bases). CDR1 MGHDK and CDR2 SYGVNS come from the germline V gene. With 2 bases removed from V and 3 bases from J, the gap between germline ends came to 10 bases. The CDR3 spans 15 residues. The CDR3 sequence: CASSEAGAYTGELFF. The DNA of the CDR3 is TGTGCCAGCAGTGAAGCGGGGGCCTACACCGGGGAGCTGTTTTTT.

The chain employs TRBV10-3 and TRBJ2-6, with D perhaps matching TRBD1 or TRBD2 (6 bases each). This CDR3 has 18 residues. Germline V gene data show CDR1 as ENHRY and CDR2 as SYGVKD. V was shortened by 4 bases and J by 2 bases, with 18 bases between the two germline ends. This CDR3 reads CAISGLWVGGTGANVLTF. The DNA of the CDR3 is TGTGCCATCAGTGGTCTCTGGGTAGGGGGGACTGGGGCCAACGTCCTGACTTTC.

This clone came up once. The V call is TRBV25-1, the J call TRBJ1-5; no clear D gene. V was trimmed by 0 bases and J by 6 bases, leaving 6 bases between them. From germline, CDR1 is MGHDK and CDR2 SYGVNS. This CDR3 contains 13 residues. CDR3 bases: TGTGCCAGCAGTGAATACGGAGGTCAGCCCCAGCATTTT. Its protein is CASSEYGGQPQHF.

The chain carries TRBV7-6 and TRBJ2-7; TRBD1 agrees at 8 bases. V was clipped by 3 bases and J by 6 bases; unmatched bases: 7. Germline values: CDR1 SGHVS, CDR2 FNYEAQ. The length of the CDR3 is 14 residues. As DNA, the CDR3 is TGTGCCAGCAGCTTTGGGACAGGCGGACCCGAGCAGTACTTC. This encodes CASSFGTGGPEQYF.

The V call is TRBV9, the J call TRBJ1-1, with TRBD1 identical over 8 bases. Germline V gene sequence: CDR1 SGDLS, CDR2 YYNGEE. With V trimmed by 2 bases and J by 8 bases, 5 bases remained unmatched. The CDR3 extends over 13 amino acids. DNA for the CDR3: TGTGCCAGCAGCGTTAGCCGACAGGGGGAAGCTTTCTTT. This encodes CASSVSRQGEAFF.

V gene TRBV7-3 combines with J gene TRBJ2-2; 11 bases agree with TRBD2. This CDR3 has 15 residues. The germline CDR1 and CDR2 sequences are SGHTA and FQGTGA. J was trimmed by 7 bases and V by 0 bases; bases with no gene match: 1. The chain's CDR3 is CASSLTTSGVGELFF. CDR3 DNA sequence: TGTGCCAGCAGCTTAACGACTAGCGGGGTCGGGGAGCTGTTTTTT.